This T cell receptor (beta chain) was captured in a study of CD8+ T cells in alopecia areata. cDNA serving as the sequencing template came from extracted, reverse transcribed RNA. Libraries were prepared by immunoSEQ multiplex PCR; TCRdb keeps only in-frame clonotypes and omits some of them. The sample records about 100,000 clones, about 60% being singletons. This clone was detected only a few times. Alopecia areata patients provided lesional scalp punch biopsies and peripheral blood. T lymphocytes (CD4+ and CD8+) were sorted from PBMCs. The clonotype was recovered from a human donor with alopecia areata. The sample comprised NKG2D-low CD8+ T cells sorted from blood.

The CDR3, as DNA: TGTGCCAGCAGTGAAGCGGGACAGGCTATCACACTTATGGGCACTGAAGCTTTCTTT. Protein: CASSEAGQAITLMGTEAFF. The chain links TRBV6-1 to TRBJ1-1; 8 bases are a match to TRBD1. Germline assignment: CDR1 MNHNS and CDR2 SASEGT. The V gene end was trimmed by 0 bases and the J gene end by 4 bases; junction bases not matched to a gene: 16. This CDR3 is 19 amino acids long.